The source of this T cell receptor (beta chain) is a study of T-cell reconstitution after alpha-beta-depleted transplantation in children. A library of TCRbeta sequences, prepared with unique molecular identifiers, was generated. TCRdb passed the PCR reads through MiXCR, listing each CDR3 protein once. The sample gives 150,000 to 200,000 distinct CDR3 sequences, around 10% of which show up once; approximately 13% is in the top ten. Per germline, CDR1 SQVTM and CDR2 ANQGSEA. This CDR3 has 11 residues. V dropped 6 bases and J dropped 5 bases, with 7 bases sitting between them. This clonotype was picked up many times. Its antigen is not known. The study's findings and limits: Newly produced T cells mostly accounted for T-cell counts and diversity one year post-transplant. Surviving recipient T cells and intrathymic progenitors accounted for some patients' high TCRbeta diversity at day 60.

The sample was PBMCs, taken before TCRalphabeta/CD19-depleted stem cell transplant. This TCR came from a boy younger than 10 with acute myeloid leukemia, due to receive a stem cell transplant. V and J are TRBV29-1 and TRBJ1-4, with no clear D. CDR3 nucleotide sequence: TGCAGCGTGTTTACGAATGAAAAACTGTTTTTT. It yields the protein CSVFTNEKLFF.